One and the same sample provided the 20 T cell receptor beta chains below, sequenced in a study of blood T cell repertoires in COVID-19. Generated by immunoSEQ multiplex PCR, the TCRdb table keeps only in-frame clones and is missing some. The sample includes about 300,000 clones, approximately 88% seen only once; the top ten take 5% to 7%. The specimen was peripheral blood. Source of these receptors: a man in his late teens or twenties who had recovered from COVID-19.

V usage is TRBV18 and J usage is TRBJ1-5; 7 nucleotides match TRBD1. CDR3 length: 15 amino acids. Trimming at V came to 3 bases and at J to 1 base, leaving 3 bases not matched to a gene. Germline CDR1 and CDR2: KGHSH and LQKENI. The CDR3 here is CASSPDRDSNQPQHF. The DNA of the CDR3 is TGTGCCAGCTCACCCGACAGGGACAGCAATCAGCCCCAGCATTTT.

The chain joins TRBV29-1 to TRBJ1-1; the D is unclear. The CDR3 length is 14 residues. Per the germline V gene, CDR1 is SQVTM and CDR2 is ANQGSEA. With 0 bases removed from V and 0 bases from J, the gap between germline ends came to 8 bases. CDR3 amino acids: CSVEDPGLNTEAFF. CDR3 DNA sequence: TGCAGCGTTGAAGATCCAGGCTTGAACACTGAAGCTTTCTTT.

The chain combines TRBV6-5 with TRBJ2-3, with 10 bases aligning to TRBD1. The CDR3 spans 15 residues. V dropped 0 bases and J dropped 3; count of bases not matched to a gene: 0. From germline, CDR1 is MNHEY and CDR2 SVGAGI. The CDR3 loop reads CASSYSGQGTDTQYF. The CDR3 nucleotides read TGTGCCAGCAGTTACTCGGGACAGGGGACAGATACGCAGTATTTT.

The V and J genes are TRBV7-8 and TRBJ1-1; maybe TRBD1 (6 bases). Per germline, CDR1 SGHVS and CDR2 FQNEAQ. The V and J ends lost 1 base and 0 bases respectively, with 12 bases between them. The CDR3 extends over 16 amino acids. For the CDR3, the DNA is TGTGCCAGCAGCTTAGAGGTAGGGGGGGTGAACACTGAAGCTTTCTTT. It encodes CASSLEVGGVNTEAFF. The full variable domain, rest sourced from reference TRBV7-8 and TRBJ1-1, is GAGVSQSPRYKVAKRGQDVALRCDPISGHVSLFWYQQALGQGPEFLTYFQNEAQLDKSGLPSDRFFAERPEGSVSTLKIQRTQQEDSAVYLCASSLEVGGVNTEAFFGQGTRLTVV.

The V and J genes are TRBV2 and TRBJ2-3; 12 bases map to TRBD2. Germline assignment: CDR1 SNHLY and CDR2 FYNNEI. J lost 0 bases, V lost 7 bases, and 5 bases had no gene match. There are 16 residues in the CDR3. The CDR3 region has the DNA TGTGCCAGCACCCCAGGACTAGCGGGAAGCACAGATACGCAGTATTTT. This encodes CASTPGLAGSTDTQYF.

This chain links TRBV28 with TRBJ1-1; TRBD1 might be the D (5 bases). This CDR3 is built from 13 residues. The germline V gene encodes CDR1 MDHEN and CDR2 SYDVKM. Trimming cost V 2 bases and J 1 base, with 5 bases left between them. CDR3 amino acids: CASSLQGNTEAFF. The CDR3 DNA is TGTGCCAGCAGTTTACAGGGGAACACTGAAGCTTTCTTT.

The chain combines TRBV10-3 with TRBJ1-6; 11 bases fit TRBD1. Losses at the gene ends were 3 bases for V and 8 bases for J; bases not matched to a gene: 3. The CDR3 sequence is 15 residues long. Germline V gene lookup returns CDR1 ENHRY and CDR2 SYGVKD. The DNA of the CDR3 is TGTGCCATCAGTGAACGGGACAGGGGGGATTCACCCCTCCACTTT. This codes for CAISERDRGDSPLHF.

The J gene is TRBJ1-6, the V gene TRBV6-1; perhaps TRBD1 as D (5 bases). The CDR3 is 16 residues long. Germline V gene lookup returns CDR1 MNHNS and CDR2 SASEGT. Trimming shortened V by 2 bases and J by 8 bases, and 16 bases separated the two germline ends. CDR3 sequence: CASSEFWGRLDSPLHF. The CDR3 DNA is TGTGCCAGCAGTGAATTCTGGGGCAGACTGGATTCACCCCTCCACTTT.

The chain uses TRBV27 and TRBJ2-1; 8 bases align to TRBD2. J lost 8 bases, V lost 7 bases, and 10 bases had no gene match. This CDR3 comprises 14 residues. CDR1 is MNHEY, CDR2 SMNVEV, per germline (reference sequence). Here the CDR3 DNA reads TGTGCCAGCACCCCTCAGGTGACTAGCGATGAGCAGTTCTTC. Translation: CASTPQVTSDEQFF.

The rearrangement uses TRBV7-9 and TRBJ2-7; tentative D call: TRBD1 (7 bases). V gave up 5 bases and J gave up 4 bases, with 18 bases separating them. Germline CDR1 and CDR2: SEHNR and FQNEAQ (reference sequence). The CDR3 totals 15 residues. Here the CDR3 reads CASSTDREVRYEQYF. CDR3 in DNA: TGTGCCAGCAGCACCGACAGGGAGGTTAGATACGAGCAGTACTTC.

This chain connects TRBV19 to TRBJ1-4; no firm D call. CDR1 is LNHDA, CDR2 SQIVND, per germline (reference sequence). The CDR3 runs 14 residues. Trimming removed 4 bases at V and 8 bases at J, with 14 bases between. CDR3 sequence: CASSTGPTREKLFF. The CDR3 DNA is TGTGCCAGTAGTACGGGTCCTACCCGGGAAAAACTGTTTTTT.

The rearrangement links TRBV25-1 to TRBJ1-1, with D unresolved. The ends were cut back, 3 bases at V and 0 bases at J, with 2 bases in the middle. This CDR3 has 12 amino acids. Germline assignment: CDR1 MGHDK and CDR2 SYGVNS. DNA for the CDR3: TGTGCCAGCAGTGATATGAACACTGAAGCTTTCTTT. Translation: CASSDMNTEAFF.

V is TRBV6-5 and J is TRBJ2-7; 7 bases align to TRBD2. The length of the CDR3 is 15 residues. Trimming cost V 0 bases and J 1 base; bases outside gene matches: 3. Germline-derived CDR1 and CDR2 are MNHEY and SVGAGI. The CDR3: CASSYSGGGSYEQYF. The CDR3 DNA follows: TGTGCCAGCAGTTACTCGGGGGGAGGGTCCTACGAGCAGTACTTC.

V usage is TRBV7-2 and J usage is TRBJ1-1; no definite D call. The CDR3 runs to 15 residues. V was trimmed by 1 base and J by 0 bases, leaving 9 bases between them. Per germline, CDR1 SGHTA and CDR2 FQGNSA. The chain's CDR3 is CASSLVWALNTEAFF. The CDR3 bases are TGTGCCAGCAGCTTAGTATGGGCCCTGAACACTGAAGCTTTCTTT.

This chain links TRBV30 with TRBJ2-7; unclear D gene. The V end lost 2 bases, the J end lost 1 base, and 6 bases lay between the germline ends. The germline V gene has CDR1 GTSNPN and CDR2 SVGIG (reference sequence). There are 12 residues in the CDR3. DNA of the CDR3: TGTGCCTGGAGTACGGTTTCCTACGAGCAGTACTTC. This codes for CAWSTVSYEQYF.

The genes are TRBV25-1 and TRBJ2-7, with 8 nucleotides matching TRBD1. Germline loops: CDR1 MGHDK, CDR2 SYGVNS. V dropped 3 bases and J dropped 7; count of bases not matched to a gene: 8. The CDR3 is made up of 14 amino acids. CDR3 sequence: CASSDRTGTEEQYF. Here the CDR3 DNA reads TGTGCCAGCAGTGATAGGACAGGGACAGAGGAGCAGTACTTC.

The chain combines TRBV18 with TRBJ2-1, with 8 bases that match TRBD1. Per the germline V gene, CDR1 is KGHSH and CDR2 is LQKENI. V lost 3 bases to trimming and J lost 7 bases; unmatched junction nucleotides: 5. The CDR3 has 14 amino acids. Here the CDR3 reads CASSPRTGNNEQFF. The DNA of the CDR3 is TGTGCCAGCTCACCCCGGACAGGGAATAATGAGCAGTTCTTC.

The CDR3 region is CASSSRQGYTEAFF. The CDR3 bases are TGTGCCAGCAGCTCGAGACAGGGGTACACTGAAGCTTTCTTT. The chain has TRBV7-9 and TRBJ1-1; TRBD1 matches 8 bases. The CDR3 loop spans 14 amino acids. The germline V gene has CDR1 SEHNR and CDR2 FQNEAQ (reference sequence). The V gene end was trimmed by 4 bases and the J gene end by 3 bases; junction bases not matched to a gene: 4.

This chain joins TRBV5-1 and TRBJ2-5, with 9 bases matching TRBD1. This CDR3 has 15 residues. Trimming cost V 1 base and J 2 bases; bases outside gene matches: 3. CDR1 SGHRS and CDR2 YFSETQ come from the germline V gene. The CDR3 sequence: CASSLWTGAQETQYF. The CDR3 DNA is TGCGCCAGCAGCTTGTGGACAGGGGCGCAAGAGACCCAGTACTTC.

The rearrangement links TRBV9 to TRBJ2-5, with D unclear. Per germline, CDR1 SGDLS and CDR2 YYNGEE. This CDR3 region has 10 residues. V lost 6 bases and J lost 5, with 5 bases in between. The CDR3 reads CASTGETQYF. The CDR3, as DNA: TGTGCCAGCACCGGGGAGACCCAGTACTTC.